The 24 T cell receptor beta chains presented below share a single source sample, sequenced in a study of blood T cell repertoires in COVID-19. Clones were read by immunoSEQ multiplex PCR, and TCRdb kept only the in-frame ones, dropping some. The data show roughly 230,000 clones, roughly 80% seen once. Input material: peripheral blood. These receptors were taken from a woman older than 75 with acute or convalescent COVID-19.

This clone was detected only a few times. The chain is built from TRBV7-2 and TRBJ2-7; 8 positions match TRBD2. The CDR3 is made up of 15 amino acids. Germline trimming cut 2 bases from V and 2 bases from J; bases unmatched to any gene: 5. The germline CDR1 and CDR2 sequences are SGHTA and FQGNSA. The chain's CDR3 is CASSLKGAGAYEQYF. The DNA of the CDR3 is TGTGCCAGCAGCTTAAAGGGAGCGGGAGCCTACGAGCAGTACTTC.

This rearrangement joins TRBV5-1 to TRBJ2-3; TRBD1 matches at 7 bases. The V segment lost 3 bases and the J segment 0 bases; nucleotides outside the gene matches: 7. The CDR3 extends over 16 amino acids. Germline CDR1 reads SGHRS; CDR2 reads YFSETQ. In nucleotides, the CDR3 is TGCGCCAGCAGCTCGACAGGGAGACCTAGCACAGATACGCAGTATTTT. This codes for CASSSTGRPSTDTQYF.

The chain combines TRBV29-1 with TRBJ2-5, with D tentatively TRBD1 (5 bases). The germline V gene has CDR1 SQVTM and CDR2 ANQGSEA. This CDR3 is 16 amino acids long. V was trimmed by 0 bases and J by 1 base, leaving 15 bases between them. This CDR3 is CSVEDMGPNPQETQYF. CDR3 DNA: TGCAGCGTTGAAGACATGGGGCCTAACCCCCAAGAGACCCAGTACTTC.

The J gene is TRBJ1-3, the V gene TRBV4-1; no clear D. CDR3 length: 14 amino acids. Germline V lookup: CDR1 MGHRA, CDR2 YSYEKL. V dropped 4 bases and J dropped 0 bases, with 7 bases sitting between them. This chain's CDR3 is CASSLRDSGNTIYF. For the CDR3, the DNA is TGCGCCAGCAGCCTCCGGGACTCTGGAAACACCATATATTTT.

The chain couples TRBV3-1 (or the pseudogene TRBV3-2) to TRBJ1-5; D perhaps matches TRBD1 (5 bases). CDR3 length equals 13 residues. From germline, CDR1 is LGHDT and CDR2 YNNKEL (reference sequence). With 0 bases removed from V and 7 bases from J, the gap between germline ends came to 7 bases. CDR3 sequence: CASSQDREQPQHF. The CDR3 bases are TGTGCCAGCAGCCAAGACAGGGAACAGCCCCAGCATTTT.

This clone was seen a few times. This chain connects TRBV6-5 to TRBJ2-1; D is possibly TRBD2 (6 bases). The CDR3 consists of 12 residues. The germline gives CDR1 MNHEY, CDR2 SVGAGI. V was shortened by 4 bases and J by 9 bases, with 10 bases between the two germline ends. In nucleotides, the CDR3 is TGTGCCAGCAGTTTACTCGGGGGTGAGCAGTTCTTC. This gives the protein CASSLLGGEQFF.

The chain carries TRBV19 and TRBJ1-6, with a tentative D call TRBD1 (5 bases). From germline, CDR1 is LNHDA and CDR2 SQIVND (reference sequence). V was cut by 2 bases and J by 9 bases, with 14 bases left in between. The CDR3 has 15 amino acids. This chain's CDR3 is CASSISQGGISPLHF. The CDR3 DNA reads as TGTGCCAGTAGTATAAGTCAGGGAGGGATTTCACCCCTCCACTTT.

This chain connects TRBV6-6 to TRBJ2-7; no clear D. The CDR3 loop spans 15 amino acids. The germline V and J ends were trimmed by 0 bases and 0 bases, with 9 bases remaining between them. CDR1 is MNHNY and CDR2 is SVGAGI in the germline V gene (reference sequence). The CDR3 reads CASSYSSRSSYEQYF. Here the CDR3 DNA reads TGTGCCAGCAGTTACTCTTCACGGAGCTCCTACGAGCAGTACTTC.

This clone was counted only a few times. V usage is TRBV13 and J usage is TRBJ2-3; D remains unclear. The V end was cut by 0 bases, the J end by 4 bases, with 14 bases between. The germline CDR1 and CDR2 sequences are PRHDT and FYEKMQ (reference sequence). The CDR3 spans 16 residues. The CDR3 DNA sequence: TGTGCCAGCAGCTTAGGGCTAGTTATCGGTCCAGATACGCAGTATTTT. Translating it yields CASSLGLVIGPDTQYF.

The chain couples TRBV5-1 to TRBJ2-7, with TRBD1 matching over 8 bases. The junction had 7 bases not matched to a gene; V was cut back by 5 bases and J by 6 bases. Germline V lookup: CDR1 SGHRS, CDR2 YFSETQ. The CDR3 consists of 13 residues. The CDR3 loop reads CASRKTGAGEQYF. The DNA of the CDR3 is TGCGCCAGCAGAAAGACAGGGGCTGGCGAGCAGTACTTC.

The chain couples TRBV29-1 to TRBJ1-4; TRBD1 is a possible D gene (5 bases). CDR3 length: 13 residues. Germline values: CDR1 SQVTM, CDR2 ANQGSEA. V gave up 2 bases and J gave up 6 bases, with 10 bases separating them. The CDR3 DNA is TGCAGCGTTGAATACGGGGGGGATGAAAAACTGTTTTTT. Protein product: CSVEYGGDEKLFF.

J is TRBJ2-1 and V is TRBV5-1, with 11 positions matching TRBD2. V lost 4 bases, J lost 7 bases, and 7 bases stayed unmatched. This CDR3 has 15 residues. Germline V gene sequence: CDR1 SGHRS, CDR2 YFSETQ. The CDR3 protein is CASSVPGLAENEQFF. The DNA for the CDR3 is TGCGCCAGCAGCGTCCCGGGACTAGCGGAAAATGAGCAGTTCTTC.

This clone has a single count. V is TRBV2 and J is TRBJ2-3, with a tentative D call TRBD1 (6 bases). The CDR3 has 16 amino acids. The V end lost 6 bases, the J end lost 0 bases, and 16 bases lay between the germline ends. CDR1 is SNHLY, CDR2 FYNNEI, per germline. The CDR3 is CASRPGQLLSTDTQYF. Written as DNA, the CDR3 is TGTGCCAGCAGACCAGGACAGTTACTAAGCACAGATACGCAGTATTTT.

This chain uses TRBV9 with TRBJ2-5; 8 nucleotides match TRBD1. Germline CDR1 SGDLS, CDR2 YYNGEE. The V gene end was trimmed by 4 bases and the J gene end by 4 bases; junction bases not matched to a gene: 6. This CDR3 contains 14 residues. DNA of the CDR3: TGTGCCAGCAGCACACGGACAGGGATAGAGACCCAGTACTTC. This codes for CASSTRTGIETQYF.

The CDR3 protein is CASSFRLGRVGTGELFF. In nucleotides, the CDR3 is TGCGCCAGCAGTTTCCGACTAGGACGAGTAGGAACCGGGGAGCTGTTTTTT. This chain joins TRBV5-1 and TRBJ2-2; TRBD2 might be the D (6 bases). The length of the CDR3 is 17 residues. The germline V gene has CDR1 SGHRS and CDR2 YFSETQ. The V end lost 5 bases, the J end lost 5 bases, and 22 bases lay between the germline ends.

CDR3 DNA sequence: TGTGCCAGTAGCAACGGGGGGAACTTAGCTGGAAACACCATATATTTT. Its translation is CASSNGGNLAGNTIYF. This chain uses TRBV19 with TRBJ1-3; D is possibly TRBD1 (5 bases). Between the trimmed V and J ends, which lost 6 bases and 2 bases, there was a span of 17 bases. Germline values: CDR1 LNHDA, CDR2 SQIVND (reference sequence). The CDR3 totals 16 residues. The full variable domain, in which reference TRBV19 and TRBJ1-3 provide the parts outside the CDR3, is DGGITQSPKYLFRKEGQNVTLSCEQNLNHDAMYWYRQDPGQGLRLIYYSQIVNDFQKGDIAEGYSVSREKKESFPLTVTSAQKNPTAFYLCASSNGGNLAGNTIYFGEGSWLTVV.

Only one count was recorded for this clone. The gene calls are TRBV20-1 and TRBJ2-7; TRBD1 agrees at 7 bases. Germline CDR1 reads DFQATT; CDR2 reads SNEGSKA (reference sequence). V was pared by 3 bases and J by 6 bases, with 8 bases of the junction left unmatched. The CDR3 has 13 amino acids. CDR3 DNA: TGCAGTGCTAGTGTACAGGGGTTGGGCGAGCAGTACTTC. It translates to CSASVQGLGEQYF.

The chain has TRBV11-1 and TRBJ2-7, with a possible D match to TRBD2 (6 bases). The CDR3 extends over 15 amino acids. The germline V gene encodes CDR1 SGHAT and CDR2 FQDESV (reference sequence). Trimming removed 5 bases from V and 4 bases from J, with 18 bases in between. DNA for the CDR3: TGTGCCAGCAGCCCAGATGTGGCTAGCGTTTACGAGCAGTACTTC. Translation: CASSPDVASVYEQYF.

This sequence joins TRBV18 and TRBJ1-1; D possibly corresponds to TRBD1 (6 bases). The length of the CDR3 is 14 residues. The germline CDR1 and CDR2 sequences are KGHSH and LQKENI. The ends were cut back, 1 base at V and 1 base at J, with 7 bases in the middle. CDR3 protein: CASSPRDTNTEAFF. The CDR3, as DNA: TGTGCCAGCTCACCACGGGACACGAACACTGAAGCTTTCTTT.

This clone has a single count. The gene calls are TRBV19 and TRBJ2-1; 9 nucleotides agree with TRBD2. CDR1 LNHDA and CDR2 SQIVND come from the germline V gene (reference sequence). V trimming: 6 bases; J trimming: 5 bases; junction bases outside the gene matches: 5. This CDR3 region has 14 residues. The CDR3 nucleotides are TGTGCCAGTAGGGCGGGAGGGCCTCACAATGAGCAGTTCTTC. This sequence encodes CASRAGGPHNEQFF.

The chain links TRBV28 to TRBJ1-4; D gene unclear. Germline values: CDR1 MDHEN, CDR2 SYDVKM. With 3 bases removed from V and 7 bases from J, the gap between germline ends came to 18 bases. The CDR3 contains 16 residues. As DNA, the CDR3 is TGTGCCAGCAGTTTTCAGTCGGGTCAAATAGGTGAAAAACTGTTTTTT. Its translation: CASSFQSGQIGEKLFF.

This clone has a single count. V is TRBV19 and J is TRBJ1-2; the D is unclear. This CDR3 is 13 amino acids long. Trimming removed 1 base from V and 8 bases from J, with 11 bases in between. Germline CDR1 is LNHDA and CDR2 is SQIVND (reference sequence). The CDR3 loop is CASSIAGSGGYTF. CDR3 in DNA: TGTGCCAGTAGTATAGCGGGCTCGGGAGGCTACACCTTC. The variable domain in full, completed from reference TRBV19 and TRBJ1-2, reads DGGITQSPKYLFRKEGQNVTLSCEQNLNHDAMYWYRQDPGQGLRLIYYSQIVNDFQKGDIAEGYSVSREKKESFPLTVTSAQKNPTAFYLCASSIAGSGGYTFGSGTRLTVV.

The genes are TRBV6-1 and TRBJ1-4; D is possibly TRBD1 (5 bases). The CDR3 is 14 residues long. In germline, CDR1 is MNHNS, CDR2 SASEGT. Between the trimmed V and J ends, which lost 2 bases and 7 bases, there was a span of 11 bases. CDR3 in DNA: TGTGCCAGCAGTGAATCGCAGGGTGGTGAAAAACTGTTTTTT. This translates into CASSESQGGEKLFF.

The chain is built from TRBV6-1 and TRBJ2-7; 9 bases line up with TRBD1. With V trimmed by 2 bases and J by 2 bases, 7 bases remained unmatched. Germline assignment: CDR1 MNHNS and CDR2 SASEGT. The CDR3 extends over 16 amino acids. In nucleotides, the CDR3 is TGTGCCAGCAGTGAACCGTACAGGGGGCTAGCCTACGAGCAGTACTTC. Protein product: CASSEPYRGLAYEQYF.